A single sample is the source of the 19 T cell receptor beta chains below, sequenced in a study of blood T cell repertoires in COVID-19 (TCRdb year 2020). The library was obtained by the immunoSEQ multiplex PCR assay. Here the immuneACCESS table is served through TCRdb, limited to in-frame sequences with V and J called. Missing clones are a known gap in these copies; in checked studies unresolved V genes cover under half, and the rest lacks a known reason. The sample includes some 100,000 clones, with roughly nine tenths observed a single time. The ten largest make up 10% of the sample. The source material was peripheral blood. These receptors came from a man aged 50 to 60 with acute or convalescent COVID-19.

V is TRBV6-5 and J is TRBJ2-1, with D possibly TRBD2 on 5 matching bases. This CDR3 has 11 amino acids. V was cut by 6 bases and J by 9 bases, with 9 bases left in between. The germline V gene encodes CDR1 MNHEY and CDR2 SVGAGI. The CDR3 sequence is CASSRGSEQFF. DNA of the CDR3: TGTGCCAGCAGCCGGGGAAGTGAGCAGTTCTTC.

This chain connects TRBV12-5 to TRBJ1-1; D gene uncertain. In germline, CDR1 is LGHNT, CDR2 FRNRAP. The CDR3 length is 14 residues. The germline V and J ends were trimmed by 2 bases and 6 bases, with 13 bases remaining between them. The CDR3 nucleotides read TGTGCTAGTGGTTTGCCCCCCGGGGTCCCTGAAGCTTTCTTT. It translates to CASGLPPGVPEAFF.

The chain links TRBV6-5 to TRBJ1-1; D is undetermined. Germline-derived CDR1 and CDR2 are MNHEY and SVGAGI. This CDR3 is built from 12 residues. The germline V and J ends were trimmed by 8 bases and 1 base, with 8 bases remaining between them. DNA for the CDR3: TGTGCCAGCTTTGGTAGGAACACTGAAGCTTTCTTT. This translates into CASFGRNTEAFF.

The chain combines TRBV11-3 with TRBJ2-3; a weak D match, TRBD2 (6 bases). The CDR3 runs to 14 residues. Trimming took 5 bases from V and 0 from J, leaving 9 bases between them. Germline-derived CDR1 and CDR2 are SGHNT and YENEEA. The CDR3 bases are TGTGCCAGCAGCCTAGCGTTTAGCACAGATACGCAGTATTTT. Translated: CASSLAFSTDTQYF.

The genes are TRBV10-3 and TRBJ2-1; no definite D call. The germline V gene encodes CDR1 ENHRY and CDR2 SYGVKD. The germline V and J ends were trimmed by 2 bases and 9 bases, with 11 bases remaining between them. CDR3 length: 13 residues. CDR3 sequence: CAISELTPPEQFF. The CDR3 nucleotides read TGTGCCATCAGTGAGCTGACTCCGCCTGAGCAGTTCTTC.

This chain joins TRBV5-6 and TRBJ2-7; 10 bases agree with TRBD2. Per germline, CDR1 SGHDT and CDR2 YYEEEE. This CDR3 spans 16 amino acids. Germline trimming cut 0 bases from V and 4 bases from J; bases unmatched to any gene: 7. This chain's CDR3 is CASSLAPAGGPYEQYF. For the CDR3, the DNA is TGTGCCAGCAGCTTGGCGCCAGCGGGAGGGCCTTACGAGCAGTACTTC. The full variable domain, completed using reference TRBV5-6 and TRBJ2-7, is DAGVTQSPTHLIKTRGQQVTLRCSPKSGHDTVSWYQQALGQGPQFIFQYYEEEERQRGNFPDRFSGHQFPNYSSELNVNALLLGDSALYLCASSLAPAGGPYEQYFGPGTRLTVT.

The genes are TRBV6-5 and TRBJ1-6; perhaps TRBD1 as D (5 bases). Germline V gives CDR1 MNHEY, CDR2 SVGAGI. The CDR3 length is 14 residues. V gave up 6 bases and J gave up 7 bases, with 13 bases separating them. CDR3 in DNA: TGTGCCAGCAGGGGGCCGGGGGGAAATTCACCCCTCCACTTT. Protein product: CASRGPGGNSPLHF.

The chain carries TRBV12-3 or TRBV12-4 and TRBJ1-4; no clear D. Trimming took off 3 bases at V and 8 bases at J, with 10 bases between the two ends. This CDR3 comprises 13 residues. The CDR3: CASSFSPVEKLFF. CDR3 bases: TGTGCCAGCAGTTTCAGTCCAGTGGAAAAACTGTTTTTT.

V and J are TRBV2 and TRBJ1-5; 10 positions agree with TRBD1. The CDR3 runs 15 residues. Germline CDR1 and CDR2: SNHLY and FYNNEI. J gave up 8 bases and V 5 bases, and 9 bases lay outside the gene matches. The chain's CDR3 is CASSKLRQGAEPQHF. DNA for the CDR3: TGTGCCAGCAGTAAGCTGCGACAGGGGGCCGAGCCCCAGCATTTT.

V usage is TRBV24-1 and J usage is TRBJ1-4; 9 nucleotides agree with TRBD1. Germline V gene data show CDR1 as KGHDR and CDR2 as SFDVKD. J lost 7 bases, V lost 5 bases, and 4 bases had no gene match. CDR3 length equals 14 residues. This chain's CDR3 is CATSAGQGGEKLFF. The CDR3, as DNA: TGTGCCACCAGTGCGGGACAGGGAGGTGAAAAACTGTTTTTT.

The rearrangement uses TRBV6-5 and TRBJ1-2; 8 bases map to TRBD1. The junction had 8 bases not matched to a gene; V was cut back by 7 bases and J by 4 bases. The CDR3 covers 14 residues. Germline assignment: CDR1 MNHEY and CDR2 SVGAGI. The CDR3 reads CASNPQGGGYGYTF. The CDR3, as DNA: TGTGCCAGCAACCCACAGGGGGGCGGCTATGGCTACACCTTC.

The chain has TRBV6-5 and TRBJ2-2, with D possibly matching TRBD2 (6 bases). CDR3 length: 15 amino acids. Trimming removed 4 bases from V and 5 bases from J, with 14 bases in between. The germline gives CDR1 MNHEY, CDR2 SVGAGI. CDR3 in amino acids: CASSSEGPRTGELFF. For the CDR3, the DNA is TGTGCCAGCAGTTCGGAGGGACCAAGAACCGGGGAGCTGTTTTTT.

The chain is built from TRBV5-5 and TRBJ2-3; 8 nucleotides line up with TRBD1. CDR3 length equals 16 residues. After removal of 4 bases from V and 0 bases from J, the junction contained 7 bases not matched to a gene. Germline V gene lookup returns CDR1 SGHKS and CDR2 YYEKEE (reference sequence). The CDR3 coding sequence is TGTGCCAGCAGCCCCACGACAGGGGCTAGCACAGATACGCAGTATTTT. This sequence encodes CASSPTTGASTDTQYF.

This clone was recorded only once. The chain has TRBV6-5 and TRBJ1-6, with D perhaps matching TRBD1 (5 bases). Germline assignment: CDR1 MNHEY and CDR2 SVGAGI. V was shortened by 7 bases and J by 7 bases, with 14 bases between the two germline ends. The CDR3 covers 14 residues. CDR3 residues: CASNRDFGNSPLHF. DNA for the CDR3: TGTGCCAGCAACCGGGACTTTGGGAATTCACCCCTCCACTTT.

The CDR3 DNA reads TGTGCCAGCAGCTTAGGTGGGACAGGGGGCAGACAGACCCAGTACTTC. It is translated as CASSLGGTGGRQTQYF. V is TRBV11-2 and J is TRBJ2-5, with 12 bases fitting TRBD1. The germline CDR1 and CDR2 sequences are SGHAT and FQNNGV. The V gene end was trimmed by 1 base and the J gene end by 6 bases; junction bases not matched to a gene: 6. The CDR3 is made up of 16 amino acids.

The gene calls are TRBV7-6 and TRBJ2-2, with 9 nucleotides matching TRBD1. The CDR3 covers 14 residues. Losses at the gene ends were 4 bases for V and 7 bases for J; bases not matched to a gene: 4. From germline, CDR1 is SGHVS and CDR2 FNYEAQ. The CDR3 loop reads CASSYGTGNGELFF. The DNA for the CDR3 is TGTGCCAGCAGCTACGGGACAGGGAACGGGGAGCTGTTTTTT.

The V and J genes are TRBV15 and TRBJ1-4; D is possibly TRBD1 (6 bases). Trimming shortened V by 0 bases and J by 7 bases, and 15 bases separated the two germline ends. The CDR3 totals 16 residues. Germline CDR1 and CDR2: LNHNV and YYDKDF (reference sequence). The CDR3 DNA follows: TGTGCCACCAGCAGAGATAGGGGGAGATTCGGTGAAAAACTGTTTTTT. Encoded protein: CATSRDRGRFGEKLFF.

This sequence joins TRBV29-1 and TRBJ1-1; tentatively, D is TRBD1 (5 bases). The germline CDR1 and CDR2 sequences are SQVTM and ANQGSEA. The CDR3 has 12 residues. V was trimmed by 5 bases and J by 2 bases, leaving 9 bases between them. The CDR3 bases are TGCAGCGTTTACAGGTTTAACACTGAAGCTTTCTTT. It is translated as CSVYRFNTEAFF.

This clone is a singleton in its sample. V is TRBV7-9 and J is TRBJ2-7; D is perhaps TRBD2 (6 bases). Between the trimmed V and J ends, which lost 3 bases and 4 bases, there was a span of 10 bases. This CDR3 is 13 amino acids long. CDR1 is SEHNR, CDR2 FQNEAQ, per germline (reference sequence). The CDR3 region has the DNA TGTGCCAGCAGCTTGGGACTTTATTACGAGCAGTACTTC. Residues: CASSLGLYYEQYF.